The 18 T cell receptor beta chains presented below share a single source sample, sequenced in a study of Ad26.COV2.S vaccination and SARS-CoV-2 variants. Method: immunoSEQ multiplex PCR; TCRdb's copy keeps in-frame clones and lacks some. Here the sample spans roughly 380,000 clones, about 90% being singletons. The specimen was peripheral blood, collected after recovery from COVID-19. These receptors were taken from a human donor who had recovered from COVID-19.

The V gene is TRBV27, the J gene TRBJ2-1, with 9 nucleotides matching TRBD1. The CDR3 length is 15 residues. Germline CDR1 and CDR2: MNHEY and SMNVEV (reference sequence). V gave up 6 bases and J gave up 4 bases; unmatched junction bases: 7. This chain's CDR3 is CASSLPGTGYNEQFF. In DNA, the CDR3 is TGTGCCAGCAGCCTCCCCGGGACAGGGTACAATGAGCAGTTCTTC.

This clone occurred once. The V call is TRBV3-1 (or the pseudogene TRBV3-2), the J call TRBJ1-3; D unresolved. The CDR3 length is 16 residues. Trimming stripped 0 bases from V and 0 bases from J, with 9 bases between. Germline values: CDR1 LGHDT, CDR2 YNNKEL (reference sequence). The CDR3, as DNA: TGTGCCAGCAGCCAAGATCGATTGGTCTCTGGAAACACCATATATTTT. Translating it yields CASSQDRLVSGNTIYF.

The rearrangement joins TRBV12-3 or TRBV12-4 to TRBJ1-1; no firm D call. V lost 10 bases, J lost 5 bases, and 17 bases lay in between. The CDR3 totals 13 residues. The CDR3 DNA is TGTGCCATTCTCTACTTTGGGGTAACTGAAGCTTTCTTT. Protein product: CAILYFGVTEAFF.

For this clone: Other DNA sequences within the sample encode an identical CDR3. The rearrangement uses TRBV3-1 (or the pseudogene TRBV3-2) and TRBJ1-4; D is unclear. This CDR3 has 14 residues. The germline V gene encodes CDR1 LGHDT and CDR2 YNNKEL (reference sequence). V was cut by 1 base and J by 2 bases, with 5 bases left in between. The CDR3 here is CASSQGVTNEKLFF. The CDR3 DNA sequence: TGTGCCAGCAGCCAAGGGGTGACTAATGAAAAACTGTTTTTT.

This chain uses TRBV7-2 with TRBJ2-3, with TRBD2 matching over 8 bases. This CDR3 contains 16 residues. The J segment lost 4 bases and the V segment lost 5 bases, leaving 11 bases of the junction unmatched. Germline values: CDR1 SGHTA, CDR2 FQGNSA. The CDR3 sequence: CASSPLRSGGADTQYF. The CDR3 region has the DNA TGTGCCAGCAGCCCCCTTCGGAGCGGGGGTGCAGATACGCAGTATTTT.

This chain connects TRBV4-3 to TRBJ1-2; the D gene is possibly TRBD1 (5 bases). The CDR3 runs to 16 residues. Trimming took off 0 bases at V and 4 bases at J, with 15 bases between the two ends. Germline loops: CDR1 LGHNA, CDR2 YSLEER. The CDR3 DNA follows: TGCGCCAGCAGCCAAGAAGGGGAGGTTGGGAGCTATGGCTACACCTTC. This translates into CASSQEGEVGSYGYTF.

Details on this clone: This specimen includes other DNA sequences encoding the same CDR3. The chain joins TRBV27 to TRBJ1-5, with D tentatively TRBD1 (5 bases). Trimming pared 6 bases from V and 4 bases from J, leaving 10 bases between. The CDR3 is 13 residues long. In germline, CDR1 is MNHEY, CDR2 SMNVEV (reference sequence). The CDR3 sequence: CASSPGRNQPQHF. CDR3 in DNA: TGTGCCAGCAGCCCGGGACGAAATCAGCCCCAGCATTTT.

The chain couples TRBV5-1 to TRBJ1-4; D is perhaps TRBD1 (6 bases). Germline CDR1 reads SGHRS; CDR2 reads YFSETQ. This CDR3 has 13 residues. Trimming took off 5 bases at V and 8 bases at J, with 13 bases between the two ends. The CDR3: CASRGGAGEKLFF. The CDR3 DNA reads TGCGCCAGCAGGGGGGGCGCAGGGGAAAAACTGTTTTTT.

A remark on this clone: A read error may explain this, as a much larger clone is one base away. This same CDR3 is encoded by further DNA sequences in the sample. The CDR3 sequence: CASRASNQPQHF. CDR3 nucleotide sequence: TGTGCCAGTAGGGCAAGCAATCAGCCCCAGCATTTT. V and J are TRBV19 and TRBJ1-5; no clear D gene. Looked up from germline, CDR1 is LNHDA and CDR2 is SQIVND (reference sequence). V dropped 6 bases and J dropped 1 base, with 4 bases sitting between them. CDR3 length equals 12 residues.

The rearrangement links TRBV19 to TRBJ1-1; 9 bases match TRBD1. The junction had 10 bases not matched to a gene; V was cut back by 7 bases and J by 1 base. CDR1 and CDR2 (germline): LNHDA, SQIVND (reference sequence). This CDR3 is built from 16 residues. CDR3 residues: CASTDPGQGSNTEAFF. The CDR3 nucleotides are TGTGCCAGTACTGATCCGGGACAGGGCTCGAACACTGAAGCTTTCTTT. The whole variable domain, remainder taken from reference TRBV19 and TRBJ1-1, is DGGITQSPKYLFRKEGQNVTLSCEQNLNHDAMYWYRQDPGQGLRLIYYSQIVNDFQKGDIAEGYSVSREKKESFPLTVTSAQKNPTAFYLCASTDPGQGSNTEAFFGQGTRLTVV.

The chain uses TRBV19 and TRBJ1-6; D is unresolved. Trimming took 7 bases from V and 6 from J, leaving 13 bases between them. CDR3 length equals 14 residues. CDR1 is LNHDA and CDR2 is SQIVND in the germline V gene (reference sequence). CDR3 in amino acids: CASKTLSFNSPLHF. The CDR3 DNA follows: TGTGCCAGTAAGACCCTATCTTTTAATTCACCCCTCCACTTT.

The chain combines TRBV3-1 (or the pseudogene TRBV3-2) with TRBJ1-1; D ambiguous. CDR1 LGHDT and CDR2 YNNKEL come from the germline V gene (reference sequence). V was pared by 3 bases and J by 4 bases, with 12 bases between. This CDR3 is 14 amino acids long. The CDR3 here is CASSHELFPTEAFF. The CDR3 nucleotides are TGTGCCAGCAGCCATGAACTCTTTCCCACTGAAGCTTTCTTT.

A few counts support this clone. The V and J genes are TRBV6-1 and TRBJ2-7, with D possibly being TRBD1 (5 bases). Trimming cost V 2 bases and J 3 bases, with 20 bases left between them. This CDR3 spans 17 amino acids. The germline V gene encodes CDR1 MNHNS and CDR2 SASEGT. CDR3 loop: CASSEFNRPSVNYEQYF. The CDR3 nucleotides are TGTGCCAGCAGTGAATTTAACAGGCCCTCTGTAAACTACGAGCAGTACTTC.

The chain has TRBV4-1 and TRBJ2-7; either TRBD1 or TRBD2 may fit D (7 bases each). The length of the CDR3 is 14 residues. Germline CDR1 and CDR2: MGHRA and YSYEKL. The V end lost 0 bases, the J end lost 12 bases, and 18 bases lay between the germline ends. Written as DNA, the CDR3 is TGCGCCAGCAGCCAAGATCTCAGGGGGGGCGGGAGGTACTTC. Residues: CASSQDLRGGGRYF.

This chain uses TRBV6-1 with TRBJ1-1, with D maybe TRBD1 (5 bases). This CDR3 has 14 amino acids. From germline, CDR1 is MNHNS and CDR2 SASEGT. Trimming took 1 base from V and 10 from J, leaving 16 bases between them. In nucleotides, the CDR3 is TGTGCCAGCAGTGAAGATGCAGGGACGGTCGCAGCTTTCTTT. It yields the protein CASSEDAGTVAAFF.

In this sample, this clone turned up once. The chain employs TRBV11-2 and TRBJ2-5; TRBD1 is a possible D gene (6 bases). Per the germline V gene, CDR1 is SGHAT and CDR2 is FQNNGV. With 6 bases removed from V and 4 bases from J, the gap between germline ends came to 18 bases. This CDR3 is 15 amino acids long. The CDR3, as DNA: TGTGCCAGCAGACCCGCAGGGGTCCGCAGAGAGACCCAGTACTTC. Translated, it gives CASRPAGVRRETQYF.

This rearrangement joins TRBV5-1 to TRBJ1-1; 9 nucleotides agree with TRBD1. The CDR3 is 14 residues long. Germline assignment: CDR1 SGHRS and CDR2 YFSETQ. V trimming: 4 bases; J trimming: 5 bases; junction bases outside the gene matches: 6. In DNA form, the CDR3 reads TGCGCCAGCAGCCCAGGGACAGGGCCGACTGAAGCTTTCTTT. Translated: CASSPGTGPTEAFF. The full variable domain, its missing parts supplied by reference TRBV5-1 and TRBJ1-1, is KAGVTQTPRYLIKTRGQQVTLSCSPISGHRSVSWYQQTPGQGLQFLFEYFSETQRNKGNFPGRFSGRQFSNSRSEMNVSTLELGDSALYLCASSPGTGPTEAFFGQGTRLTVV.

This clone was counted once. The J gene is TRBJ2-7, the V gene TRBV11-3; maybe TRBD1 (6 bases). CDR1 is SGHNT and CDR2 is YENEEA in the germline V gene. The CDR3 totals 13 residues. V lost 5 bases, J lost 0 bases, and 8 bases lay in between. The DNA for the CDR3 is TGTGCCAGCAGCCAAGGGGGCTCCTACGAGCAGTACTTC. This encodes CASSQGGSYEQYF. Full variable domain (outside the CDR3, taken from reference TRBV11-3 and TRBJ2-7): EAGVVQSPRYKIIEKKQPVAFWCNPISGHNTLYWYLQNLGQGPELLIRYENEEAVDDSQLPKDRFSAERLKGVDSTLKIQPAELGDSAVYLCASSQGGSYEQYFGPGTRLTVT.